The clone carrying this T cell receptor beta chain was seen more than once but under ten times. A second PCR of 7 to 11 cycles used a sample-barcoded 5' primer and a J-beta primer mix. TCRdb re-called the 5' RACE reads through MiXCR, storing one row per CDR3 protein. The sample has 1.5 million to 2 million distinct CDR3 sequences, 28% seen once; the top ten hold 7.7%. The data stem from a study of blood T cells in healthy people across ages. Each individual donor underwent a draw of approximately 10 milliliters of peripheral blood. V dropped 4 bases and J dropped 4; count of bases not matched to a gene: 6. The germline CDR1 and CDR2 sequences are SNHLY and FYNNEI. There are 15 residues in the CDR3.

The chain couples TRBV2 to TRBJ2-5; 10 bases agree with TRBD2. The specimen was blood. This TCR was sampled from a woman aged 25 to 45 in good health. The CDR3 DNA follows: TGTGCCAGCAGTGGGAGCGGGGGGGTAGGAGAGACCCAGTACTTC. It codes for CASSGSGGVGETQYF.